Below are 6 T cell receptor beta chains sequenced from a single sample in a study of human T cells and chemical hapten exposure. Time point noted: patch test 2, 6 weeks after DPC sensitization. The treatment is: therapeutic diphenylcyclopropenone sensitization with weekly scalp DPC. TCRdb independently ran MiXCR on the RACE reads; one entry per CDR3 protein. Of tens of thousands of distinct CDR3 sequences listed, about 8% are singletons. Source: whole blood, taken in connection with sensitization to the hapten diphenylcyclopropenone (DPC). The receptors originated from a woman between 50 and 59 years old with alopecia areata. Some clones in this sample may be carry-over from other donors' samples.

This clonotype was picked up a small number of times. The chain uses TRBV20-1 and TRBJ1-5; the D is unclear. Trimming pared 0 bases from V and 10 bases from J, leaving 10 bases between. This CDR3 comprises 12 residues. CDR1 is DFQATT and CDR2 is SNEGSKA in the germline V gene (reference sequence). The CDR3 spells CSARDSNPPQHF. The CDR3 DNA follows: TGCAGTGCTAGAGACAGTAACCCACCCCAGCATTTT.

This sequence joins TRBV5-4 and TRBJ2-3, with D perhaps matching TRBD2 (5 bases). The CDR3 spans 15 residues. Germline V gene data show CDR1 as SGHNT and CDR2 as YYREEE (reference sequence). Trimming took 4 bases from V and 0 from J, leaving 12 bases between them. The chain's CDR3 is CASSPERASTDTQYF. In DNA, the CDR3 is TGTGCCAGCAGCCCGGAGAGGGCAAGCACAGATACGCAGTATTTT.

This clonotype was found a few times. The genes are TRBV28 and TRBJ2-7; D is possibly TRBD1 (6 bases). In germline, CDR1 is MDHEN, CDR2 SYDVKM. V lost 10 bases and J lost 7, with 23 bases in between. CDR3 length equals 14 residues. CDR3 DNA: TGTGCCATCCAAGTTGCAGGGGCGGTGGGGGAGCAGTACTTC. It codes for CAIQVAGAVGEQYF.

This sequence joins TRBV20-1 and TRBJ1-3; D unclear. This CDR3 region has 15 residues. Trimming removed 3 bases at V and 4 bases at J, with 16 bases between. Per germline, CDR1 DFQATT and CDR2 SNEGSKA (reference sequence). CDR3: CSASRDATVGNTIYF. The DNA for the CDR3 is TGCAGTGCTAGTAGAGACGCTACGGTCGGAAACACCATATATTTT.

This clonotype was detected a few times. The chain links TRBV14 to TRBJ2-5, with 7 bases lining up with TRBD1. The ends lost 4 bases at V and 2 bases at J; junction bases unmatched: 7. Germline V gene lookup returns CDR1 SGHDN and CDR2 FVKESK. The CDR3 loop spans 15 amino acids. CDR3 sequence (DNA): TGTGCCAGCAGCCGCTTGTTGGGACAGCAAGAGACCCAGTACTTC. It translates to CASSRLLGQQETQYF.

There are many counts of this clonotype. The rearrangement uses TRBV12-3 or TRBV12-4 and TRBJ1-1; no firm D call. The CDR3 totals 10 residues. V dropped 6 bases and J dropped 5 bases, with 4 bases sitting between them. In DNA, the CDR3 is TGTGCCAGCAGGGGAACTGAAGCTTTCTTT. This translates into CASRGTEAFF.